What follows are 17 T cell receptor beta chains derived from one specimen sequenced in a study of blood T cells in healthy people across ages. Through a sample-barcoded 5' primer and a J-beta primer mix, a second PCR was run for about 7 to 12 cycles. TCRdb itself ran the 5' RACE reads through MiXCR, one entry per CDR3 protein. Here the sample spans more than 700,000 distinct CDR3 sequences, around half being singletons. Input material: blood. The receptors originated from a man older than 75 in good health.

The V and J genes are TRBV20-1 and TRBJ1-6; 7 nucleotides agree with TRBD1. J was trimmed by 7 bases and V by 0 bases; bases with no gene match: 9. This CDR3 region has 16 residues. Germline V gene data show CDR1 as DFQATT and CDR2 as SNEGSKA (reference sequence). For the CDR3, the DNA is TGCAGTGCTAGAGACGTGACCCAGGGGGGCAATTCACCCCTCCACTTT. Residues: CSARDVTQGGNSPLHF.

The chain employs TRBV20-1 and TRBJ2-3, with D tentatively TRBD2 (5 bases). V was pared by 1 base and J by 4 bases, with 9 bases between. Germline CDR1 reads DFQATT; CDR2 reads SNEGSKA (reference sequence). The CDR3 consists of 13 residues. The CDR3 sequence: CSARAGSPDTQYF. For the CDR3, the DNA is TGCAGTGCTAGAGCGGGGAGTCCAGATACGCAGTATTTT.

The chain combines TRBV20-1 with TRBJ1-2; 9 nucleotides line up with TRBD1. Trimming at V came to 3 bases and at J to 6 bases, leaving 5 bases not matched to a gene. The germline V gene has CDR1 DFQATT and CDR2 SNEGSKA (reference sequence). The CDR3 runs 13 residues. CDR3 sequence reads: CSARLDRGHGYTF. The CDR3 region has the DNA TGCAGTGCTAGGCTGGACAGGGGTCATGGCTACACCTTC.

V usage is TRBV13 and J usage is TRBJ1-4, with D tentatively TRBD1 (6 bases). This CDR3 spans 15 amino acids. CDR1 and CDR2 (germline): PRHDT, FYEKMQ (reference sequence). Trimming removed 5 bases at V and 7 bases at J, with 17 bases between. CDR3 amino acids: CASSPTGGRGEKLFF. The CDR3 bases are TGTGCCAGCAGCCCGACAGGAGGGCGGGGTGAAAAACTGTTTTTT.

The chain recombines TRBV6-2 or TRBV6-3 with TRBJ2-1, with D uncertain. V was clipped by 7 bases and J by 6 bases, with 19 bases between them. The germline gives CDR1 MNHEY, CDR2 SVGEGT. This CDR3 has 15 residues. The CDR3 region is CASTLAGLGGNEQFF. The CDR3 bases are TGTGCCAGCACCCTTGCTGGGCTGGGTGGCAATGAGCAGTTCTTC.

This rearrangement joins TRBV5-1 to TRBJ1-2; 9 positions match TRBD1. This CDR3 is 15 amino acids long. Germline trimming cut 3 bases from V and 6 bases from J; bases unmatched to any gene: 9. CDR1 SGHRS and CDR2 YFSETQ come from the germline V gene. The CDR3 coding sequence is TGCGCCAGCAGCTCTACAGGGGGCGCATCGGATGGCTACACCTTC. Its translation: CASSSTGGASDGYTF.

In its sample, this clonotype was seen a few times. V gene TRBV15 combines with J gene TRBJ2-1; a possible D gene is TRBD2 (6 bases). The CDR3 is 14 residues long. Trimming removed 0 bases at V and 7 bases at J, with 10 bases between. In germline, CDR1 is LNHNV, CDR2 YYDKDF (reference sequence). The CDR3: CATSRDPRGNEQFF. The CDR3 DNA reads TGTGCCACCAGCAGAGATCCCCGGGGGAATGAGCAGTTCTTC. Supplemented by reference TRBV15 and TRBJ2-1, the full variable domain reads DAMVIQNPRYQVTQFGKPVTLSCSQTLNHNVMYWYQQKSSQAPKLLFHYYDKDFNNEADTPDNFQSRRPNTSFCFLDIRSPGLGDTAMYLCATSRDPRGNEQFFGPGTRLTVL.

V is TRBV6-5 and J is TRBJ1-2; D is possibly TRBD1 (5 bases). The germline V gene encodes CDR1 MNHEY and CDR2 SVGAGI. The CDR3 loop spans 15 amino acids. Trimming took off 5 bases at V and 0 bases at J, with 13 bases between the two ends. The CDR3 bases are TGTGCCAGCAGTCGGACCGACAGCTCTAACTATGGCTACACCTTC. It encodes CASSRTDSSNYGYTF.

This clonotype was seen a handful of times. The chain employs TRBV25-1 and TRBJ2-7, with 7 positions matching TRBD1. V shed 4 bases, J shed 3 bases, and the junction held 12 bases outside the gene matches. The CDR3 has 16 residues. The germline V gene has CDR1 MGHDK and CDR2 SYGVNS. In nucleotides, the CDR3 is TGTGCCAGCAGTGGGACAGGCGCGGGCAGCAGCTACGAGCAGTACTTC. As protein: CASSGTGAGSSYEQYF.

V usage is TRBV5-5 and J usage is TRBJ2-7; 8 bases line up with TRBD1. Losses at the gene ends were 4 bases for V and 4 bases for J; bases not matched to a gene: 13. The CDR3 runs to 16 residues. Germline-derived CDR1 and CDR2 are SGHKS and YYEKEE (reference sequence). The CDR3 sequence is CASSHQGQGPFYEQYF. The CDR3 coding sequence is TGTGCCAGCAGCCACCAAGGACAGGGCCCTTTTTACGAGCAGTACTTC.

The V gene is TRBV29-1, the J gene TRBJ2-5, with 10 bases aligning to TRBD2. This CDR3 region has 14 residues. V was clipped by 6 bases and J by 4 bases; unmatched bases: 8. Looked up from germline, CDR1 is SQVTM and CDR2 is ANQGSEA. The CDR3 protein is CSVGGAGGRETQYF. The DNA for the CDR3 is TGCAGCGTCGGTGGAGCGGGAGGGCGAGAGACCCAGTACTTC.

This clonotype has more than one count but fewer than ten. This may arise from a read error, as a much more abundant clone is one base away. The rearrangement uses TRBV6-6 and TRBJ2-1; 7 positions match TRBD2. Matching the DNA end better, TRBJ2-7 makes the J call doubtful. The CDR3 totals 16 residues. Germline V gene sequence: CDR1 MNHNY, CDR2 SVGAGI (reference sequence). CDR3 in amino acids: CASAQSLAAHYNEQYF. The CDR3 DNA sequence: TGTGCCAGCGCCCAGTCCCTAGCGGCCCACTACAATGAGCAGTACTTC.

This chain joins TRBV10-3 and TRBJ1-5; D gene unclear. The CDR3 contains 13 residues. The germline V and J ends were trimmed by 2 bases and 7 bases, with 9 bases remaining between them. Per germline, CDR1 ENHRY and CDR2 SYGVKD. The CDR3 DNA reads as TGTGCCATCAGTGAGAACTTTGGGCAGCCCCAGCATTTT. This codes for CAISENFGQPQHF.

This clonotype came up a few times. The V call is TRBV7-2, the J call TRBJ1-2, with a weak D call TRBD1 (6 bases). CDR1 and CDR2 from the germline V gene are SGHTA and FQGNSA. There are 16 residues in the CDR3. Trimming pared 2 bases from V and 4 bases from J, leaving 17 bases between. The CDR3 DNA reads as TGTGCCAGCAGCTTACTACAGGGTGGCGGACTCTATGGCTACACCTTC. Its translation: CASSLLQGGGLYGYTF.

CDR3 sequence: CATSRDGTGVTNEQFF. CDR3 coding DNA: TGTGCCACCAGCAGAGATGGGACAGGGGTAACAAATGAGCAGTTCTTC. This rearrangement joins TRBV15 to TRBJ2-1; 10 bases fit TRBD1. The CDR3 covers 16 residues. Germline CDR1 reads LNHNV; CDR2 reads YYDKDF (reference sequence). With 0 bases clipped from V and 7 bases from J, the junction kept 6 bases outside the gene matches. Together with reference TRBV15 and TRBJ2-1, the CDR3 gives the full variable domain: DAMVIQNPRYQVTQFGKPVTLSCSQTLNHNVMYWYQQKSSQAPKLLFHYYDKDFNNEADTPDNFQSRRPNTSFCFLDIRSPGLGDTAMYLCATSRDGTGVTNEQFFGPGTRLTVL.

This clonotype was observed at least ten times. The rearrangement uses TRBV7-2 and TRBJ1-2; D unclear. Germline CDR1 is SGHTA and CDR2 is FQGNSA. V gave up 0 bases and J gave up 5 bases, with 10 bases separating them. The CDR3 runs 14 residues. The CDR3 coding sequence is TGTGCCAGCAGCTTAGCAACAGCTCAATATGGCTACACCTTC. It yields the protein CASSLATAQYGYTF. Complete variable domain (other parts from reference TRBV7-2 and TRBJ1-2): GAGVSQSPSNKVTEKGKDVELRCDPISGHTALYWYRQSLGQGLEFLIYFQGNSAPDKSGLPSDRFSAERTGGSVSTLTIQRTQQEDSAVYLCASSLATAQYGYTFGSGTRLTVV.

This clonotype was counted only a few times. This chain joins TRBV7-3 and TRBJ2-1; 14 bases fit TRBD2. V lost 5 bases and J lost 8; bases outside the gene matches: 8. This CDR3 comprises 16 residues. CDR1 and CDR2 (germline): SGHTA, FQGTGA. The CDR3 here is CASSTSGGLAGDEQFF. CDR3 nucleotides: TGTGCCAGCAGCACCTCCGGGGGACTAGCGGGAGATGAGCAGTTCTTC.